Sequencing of this TCR beta chain was carried out in a study of blood T cell repertoires in COVID-19. In the study overall: Whether acute or convalescent, the COVID-19 samples came from the United States, Italy and Spain. T cells, B-cell-depleted T cells, or PBMCs supplied cDNA or gDNA.

Per the study methods: Amplification of reference gene primers was used by the study to estimate nucleated cell counts. Only in-frame clones appear in the TCRdb table, and some are missing; sequencing was by immunoSEQ multiplex PCR. V and J calls and clone size are copied from that table; D and trimming were computed from the DNA. Here the sample spans 330,000 or so clones, approximately 86% being singletons. Followed over time, Seattle patients had been enrolled while infection was active. The V segment lost 5 bases and the J segment 2 bases; nucleotides outside the gene matches: 7. This CDR3 has 15 amino acids. Germline CDR1 SGHKS, CDR2 YYEKEE (reference sequence).

The TCR sequence derives from a man aged 25 to 40 with COVID-19, enrolled during active disease. The chain employs TRBV5-5 and TRBJ1-5; 7 bases line up with TRBD1. Sequenced: peripheral blood. The CDR3 DNA is TGTGCCAGCAGTTATTATACAGGGGGCAATCAGCCCCAGCATTTT. Translating gives CASSYYTGGNQPQHF.